The T cell receptor (beta chain) described here comes from a study of siplizumab effects on memory and regulatory T cells. Study-wide results and caveats: The mapping of alloreactive clones to unstimulated subsets covered only a minor fraction of them. In siplizumab conditions, mappable alloreactive CD4+ clones averaged 68.8% Treg-derived, against around 30% in controls.

Unstimulated naive, memory, effector memory and TEMRA subsets were also sequenced, drawn from a few donor pairs. This clone has just one count. Its target is not known. The assay was immunoSEQ multiplex PCR, and TCRdb's table has in-frame clones only and misses some. The sample contains around 45,000 clones, about 88% of which appear only once. The clonotype was recovered from a human donor in good health. Sequenced sample: naive CD8+ T cells sorted from blood.

The CDR3: CASSLVLAPNEQFF. In nucleotides, the CDR3 is TGTGCCAGCAGCTTAGTACTGGCCCCCAATGAGCAGTTCTTC. The rearrangement joins TRBV7-9 to TRBJ2-1, with D uncertain. The length of the CDR3 is 14 residues. Germline lookup yields CDR1 SEHNR and CDR2 FQNEAQ (reference sequence). Trimming removed 1 base at V and 6 bases at J, with 10 bases between.